Listed below are T cell receptor beta chains from one sample, sequenced in a study of cytomegalovirus exposure and HLA in healthy donors. Sequencing used immunoSEQ multiplex PCR; TCRdb keeps in-frame clones, though not all of them. This sample has some 160,000 clones, with around 80% found just once. Sample: PBMCs. These receptors were obtained from a woman in her late teens or twenties in good health and CMV-seronegative. Both conserved end residues are part of each CDR3. Each record gives: J gene, clone size, CDR3 length, D gene, V gene, CDR3 protein, CDR3 DNA. The D gene is left open where the match is weak. Not every row has a clone size; where given, it reads once, few, many or a size class.

TRBJ2-2 | few | 16 | TRBD2 | TRBV4-2 | CASSQDVAGWTGELFF | TGTGCCAGCAGCCAAGACGTAGCGGGGTGGACCGGGGAGCTGTTTTTT
TRBJ1-1 | NA | 16 | TRBD1 | TRBV2 | CATKEKEGQRNTEAFF | TGTGCCACTAAGGAAAAGGAGGGACAGCGGAACACTGAAGCTTTCTTT
TRBJ1-5 | NA | 13 | NA | TRBV5-1 | CASSWGGGQPQHF | TGCGCCAGCAGCTGGGGTGGGGGGCAGCCCCAGCATTTT
TRBJ2-1 | few | 13 | NA | TRBV7-9 | CASSTTGLNEQFF | TGTGCCAGCAGCACGACGGGACTCAATGAGCAGTTCTTC
TRBJ1-1 | NA | 15 | NA | TRBV30 | CAWRQGRTMNTEAFF | TGTGCCTGGAGGCAGGGGCGGACAATGAACACTGAAGCTTTCTTT
TRBJ1-5 | NA | 17 | TRBD1 | TRBV19 | CASCVRLGTGVSQPQHF | TGTGCCAGTTGCGTTCGCTTGGGGACAGGGGTTAGTCAGCCCCAGCATTTT
TRBJ1-1 | NA | 12 | NA | TRBV29-1 | CSGEQGNTEAFF | TGCAGCGGAGAACAGGGGAACACTGAAGCTTTCTTT
TRBJ2-2 | NA | 14 | NA | TRBV13 | CASSNLERTGELFF | TGTGCCAGCAGTAACTTAGAGAGGACCGGGGAGCTGTTTTTT
TRBJ1-1 | NA | 17 | NA | TRBV5-6 | CASSAEKGVLMNTEAFF | TGTGCCAGCAGCGCAGAGAAGGGAGTGCTCATGAACACTGAAGCTTTCTTT
TRBJ2-7 | NA | 14 | TRBD1 | TRBV11-2 | CASSSGTGVREQYF | TGTGCCAGCAGCTCCGGGACAGGGGTGAGGGAGCAGTACTTC
TRBJ2-7 | NA | 15 | TRBD2 | TRBV10-3 | CAISDQGGGVSEQYF | TGTGCCATCAGTGACCAGGGCGGGGGAGTTAGCGAGCAGTACTTC
TRBJ2-7 | NA | 14 | TRBD2 | TRBV11-2 | CASSLALAGVEQYF | TGTGCCAGCAGCTTAGCCCTAGCGGGGGTCGAGCAGTACTTC
TRBJ2-7 | NA | 14 | NA | TRBV5-1 | CASSLAGLSYEQYF | TGCGCCAGCAGCTTAGCGGGCCTCTCCTACGAGCAGTACTTC
TRBJ1-4 | NA | 16 | TRBD1 | TRBV19 | CASSSGRTGEGEKLFF | TGTGCCAGTAGTTCCGGACGGACAGGGGAGGGGGAAAAACTGTTTTTT
TRBJ2-7 | NA | 15 | TRBD1 | TRBV7-9 | CASSLGTGGYYEQYF | TGTGCCAGCAGCTTAGGAACAGGGGGTTACTACGAGCAGTACTTC
TRBJ2-4 | NA | 17 | NA | TRBV4-1 | CASSQDQVWWAKNIQYF | TGCGCCAGCAGCCAAGATCAGGTCTGGTGGGCCAAAAACATTCAGTACTTC
TRBJ2-2 | NA | 14 | NA | TRBV5-1 | CASKNRSNTGELFF | TGCGCCAGCAAAAACAGATCGAACACCGGGGAGCTGTTTTTT
TRBJ2-2 | NA | 14 | NA | TRBV6-5 | CASSEVGDTGELFF | TGTGCCAGCAGTGAGGTCGGCGACACCGGGGAGCTGTTTTTT
TRBJ2-3 | few | 13 | TRBD1 | TRBV5-1 | CASSLASGGTQYF | TGCGCCAGCAGCTTGGCCTCAGGGGGTACGCAGTATTTT